These T cell receptor beta chains were read from a single sample in a study of identical twins. MiXCR was run by TCRdb on the 5' RACE reads, yielding one entry per CDR3 protein. The table has some 690,000 distinct CDR3 sequences, 20% to 25% seen once. Another study also made use of these data, one on T cells expressing NK-cell markers.

Sequenced input: PBMCs. The origin of the receptors is a woman between 18 and 30 years old in good health. Each CDR3 is given without its conserved first and last residue. The order of the fields is clone size, V gene, D gene, J gene, CDR3 protein. A D gene is named only where the DNA matches it firmly. A row's size may be missing; if present it is once, few, many or a size class.

abundance: -
v_gene: TRBV11-3
d_gene: -
j_gene: TRBJ2-5
CDR3aa: ASTTGQAGETQY

abundance: few
v_gene: TRBV12-3/TRBV12-4
d_gene: TRBD1
j_gene: TRBJ1-1
CDR3aa: ASMGTGVTEAF

abundance: -
v_gene: TRBV2
d_gene: TRBD2
j_gene: TRBJ2-5
CDR3aa: ASRILAGLQETQY

abundance: few
v_gene: TRBV6-6
d_gene: -
j_gene: TRBJ2-7
CDR3aa: ASVGGEQY

abundance: -
v_gene: TRBV7-2
d_gene: -
j_gene: TRBJ2-3
CDR3aa: ASSFRVQTFTDTQY

abundance: few
v_gene: TRBV12-3/TRBV12-4
d_gene: -
j_gene: TRBJ1-2
CDR3aa: ASSLLGVHGYT

abundance: -
v_gene: TRBV5-6
d_gene: -
j_gene: TRBJ1-2
CDR3aa: ASSGTPDYGYT

abundance: -
v_gene: TRBV6-4
d_gene: -
j_gene: TRBJ2-7
CDR3aa: ASSAGTGYEQY

abundance: few
v_gene: TRBV12-3/TRBV12-4
d_gene: -
j_gene: TRBJ2-5
CDR3aa: ASSYGGATTPQY

abundance: -
v_gene: TRBV29-1
d_gene: -
j_gene: TRBJ2-7
CDR3aa: SAYGSSYEQY

abundance: -
v_gene: TRBV7-6
d_gene: -
j_gene: TRBJ2-1
CDR3aa: ASSSGTNFMNEQF

abundance: -
v_gene: TRBV12-3/TRBV12-4
d_gene: TRBD1
j_gene: TRBJ2-2
CDR3aa: ASSPRDRGPSGELF

abundance: few
v_gene: TRBV11-3
d_gene: TRBD1
j_gene: TRBJ2-6
CDR3aa: AAIQGAGSGANVLT

abundance: few
v_gene: TRBV12-3/TRBV12-4
d_gene: -
j_gene: TRBJ2-7
CDR3aa: ASAGGWNGEQY

abundance: -
v_gene: TRBV20-1
d_gene: TRBD2
j_gene: TRBJ2-2
CDR3aa: SARFASGNTGELF

abundance: -
v_gene: TRBV7-2
d_gene: -
j_gene: TRBJ2-2
CDR3aa: ASRYRPNGELF

abundance: -
v_gene: TRBV12-3/TRBV12-4
d_gene: -
j_gene: TRBJ2-5
CDR3aa: ASRSSETQY

abundance: -
v_gene: TRBV20-1
d_gene: -
j_gene: TRBJ2-3
CDR3aa: SAVGVRTTDTQY